What follows is one T cell receptor (beta chain) and its context. Its matching antigen is unknown. Specified time point: sample taken at primary tumor resection. Each CDR3 protein gets one entry after TCRdb re-called the 5' RACE reads with MiXCR. The repertoire has some 8,000 distinct CDR3 sequences, 7.5% to 10% of them found once; the top ten carry roughly 12%. Germline values: CDR1 DFQATT, CDR2 SNEGSKA (reference sequence). The J segment lost 3 bases and the V segment lost 3 bases, leaving 3 bases of the junction unmatched. This CDR3 has 13 amino acids. The data derive from a study of spatial heterogeneity in lung cancer. Broader study findings: Tumor mutation counts were tracked by expanded intratumoral alpha and beta TCR counts.

Material: lung tumor tissue, obtained at surgery. This chain uses TRBV20-1 with TRBJ1-1; the match to TRBD1 covers 8 bases. This TCR derives from a male donor with early-stage non-small cell lung cancer. The CDR3 nucleotides are TGCAGTGCTAGGGGACAGGTAGACACTGAAGCTTTCTTT. Translating it yields CSARGQVDTEAFF.